The clone carrying this T cell receptor (beta chain) turned up a few times. The antigen remains unidentified. Sequencing used immunoSEQ multiplex PCR; TCRdb keeps in-frame clones, though not all of them. The sample has 20,000 to 25,000 clones, about 74% seen once; the top ten hold roughly 8%. The data were obtained in a study of PD-1 blockade in classical Hodgkin lymphoma. Study-level results: Complete responders' baseline diversity resembled that of newly diagnosed patients. Baseline TCR diversity was reportedly lower in newly diagnosed patients than healthy donors.

Relapse was seen in all patients after autologous stem cell transplantation, and brentuximab vedotin exposure was variable. The CDR3 contains 14 residues. Germline V lookup: CDR1 MNHEY, CDR2 SMNVEV (reference sequence). V was trimmed by 2 bases and J by 8 bases, leaving 13 bases between them. The source of this sequence is a human donor with classical Hodgkin lymphoma. The sample in question was peripheral blood mononuclear cells (PBMCs), obtained before the second cycle of nivolumab. The rearrangement links TRBV27 to TRBJ2-4; TRBD1 might be the D (7 bases). The CDR3 bases are TGTGCCAGCAGTTTAAGGGTCAGGGGGGACATTCAGTACTTC. The encoded protein is CASSLRVRGDIQYF.